This T cell receptor beta chain was captured by sequencing in a study of blood T cell repertoires in COVID-19. This CDR3 contains 19 residues. Per the germline V gene, CDR1 is LNHNV and CDR2 is YYDKDF (reference sequence). Trimming removed 4 bases from V and 0 bases from J; junction bases left unmatched: 15. Only in-frame clones appear in the TCRdb table, and some are missing; sequencing was by immunoSEQ multiplex PCR. The sample lists 150,000 to 200,000 clones; approximately 81% were seen once. The chain joins TRBV15 to TRBJ1-3, with TRBD1 identical over 7 bases. The source of this sequence is a man aged 35 to 55 with acute or convalescent COVID-19. Sequencing was performed on peripheral blood. The CDR3 region has the DNA TGTGCCACCAGCATAAGGGACAGCCCCCAGTCGTTCTCTGGAAACACCATATATTTT. It specifies CATSIRDSPQSFSGNTIYF.